The next 9 T cell receptor beta chains were all read from a single sample in a study of T cell responses to AZD1222 COVID-19 vaccine. The table came from immunoSEQ multiplex PCR; TCRdb's copy has only in-frame clones and leaves some out. Here the sample spans 130,000 to 150,000 clones, approximately 78% being singletons. The specimen was peripheral blood, collected on day 0 of MenACWY control vaccination. The receptors were sampled from an adult in good health.

The chain combines TRBV7-3 with TRBJ2-1, with D maybe TRBD1 (6 bases). Trimming removed 3 bases from V and 3 bases from J, with 9 bases in between. Germline CDR1 SGHTA, CDR2 FQGTGA. This CDR3 is built from 14 residues. The CDR3 spells CASSFGTNYNEQFF. Written as DNA, the CDR3 is TGTGCCAGCAGCTTCGGGACAAACTACAATGAGCAGTTCTTC.

This chain connects TRBV6-5 to TRBJ1-6; 8 nucleotides agree with TRBD1. J gave up 16 bases and V 8 bases, and 16 bases lay outside the gene matches. Germline loops: CDR1 MNHEY, CDR2 SVGAGI. The CDR3 totals 14 residues. The CDR3 is CASYEFPTGGGLHF. CDR3 in DNA: TGTGCCAGCTATGAGTTTCCCACAGGGGGAGGGCTCCACTTT.

The V call is TRBV4-1, the J call TRBJ2-6; TRBD1 matches 8 bases. This CDR3 comprises 18 residues. From germline, CDR1 is MGHRA and CDR2 YSYEKL. The V gene end was trimmed by 3 bases and the J gene end by 3 bases; junction bases not matched to a gene: 10. The CDR3 region has the DNA TGCGCCAGCAGCCAGGGGGGCCCAGGGGGCTTTGGGGCCAACGTCCTGACTTTC. Its protein is CASSQGGPGGFGANVLTF.

The chain links TRBV11-2 to TRBJ1-5; a possible D gene is TRBD1 (6 bases). There are 13 residues in the CDR3. Trimming took off 4 bases at V and 7 bases at J, with 11 bases between the two ends. In germline, CDR1 is SGHAT, CDR2 FQNNGV. CDR3 nucleotides: TGTGCCAGCAGCTCCACCAGGGGCCAGCCCCAGCATTTT. It encodes CASSSTRGQPQHF. Together with reference TRBV11-2 and TRBJ1-5, the CDR3 gives the full variable domain: EAGVAQSPRYKIIEKRQSVAFWCNPISGHATLYWYQQILGQGPKLLIQFQNNGVVDDSQLPKDRFSAERLKGVDSTLKIQPAKLEDSAVYLCASSSTRGQPQHFGDGTRLSIL.

The chain uses TRBV12-3 or TRBV12-4 and TRBJ2-1; TRBD1 matches at 7 bases. The V and J ends lost 5 bases and 14 bases, in that order; junction bases with no gene match: 6. This CDR3 has 11 residues. The CDR3 region is CASSRGGNEFF. The CDR3 DNA follows: TGTGCCAGCAGTCGAGGGGGCAACGAGTTCTTC.

CDR3 amino acids: CASSLRGGREYVGTEAFF. The CDR3 bases are TGCGCCAGCAGCTTGCGGGGGGGGCGTGAATATGTCGGCACTGAAGCTTTCTTT. The chain links TRBV5-1 to TRBJ1-1; a weak D match, TRBD1 (6 bases). V was trimmed by 1 base and J by 4 bases, leaving 23 bases between them. Germline V CDR1 and CDR2: SGHRS, YFSETQ. This CDR3 is 18 amino acids long.

V is TRBV12-3 or TRBV12-4 and J is TRBJ1-1, with D unresolved. The germline V and J ends were trimmed by 0 bases and 5 bases, with 7 bases remaining between them. CDR3 length: 13 amino acids. CDR3 sequence reads: CASSLAGRTEAFF. The CDR3 DNA follows: TGTGCCAGCAGTTTAGCAGGGCGGACTGAAGCTTTCTTT.

This chain joins TRBV7-6 and TRBJ1-1; perhaps TRBD1 as D (5 bases). CDR1 and CDR2 from the germline V gene are SGHVS and FNYEAQ. There are 15 residues in the CDR3. V was trimmed by 0 bases and J by 1 base, leaving 9 bases between them. CDR3 bases: TGTGCCAGCAGCTTAGCCGGGGACGAGAACACTGAAGCTTTCTTT. This gives the protein CASSLAGDENTEAFF.

The chain carries TRBV27 and TRBJ2-6; perhaps TRBD2 as D (5 bases). The CDR3 is made up of 15 amino acids. Trimming pared 5 bases from V and 0 bases from J, leaving 8 bases between. The germline V gene has CDR1 MNHEY and CDR2 SMNVEV (reference sequence). The CDR3, as DNA: TGTGCCAGCAGTGGACGGGGCTCTGGGGCCAACGTCCTGACTTTC. Its protein product is CASSGRGSGANVLTF.